These 25 T cell receptor beta chains share one sample of origin, sequenced in a study of cytomegalovirus exposure and HLA in healthy donors. The PCR had 60 Vbeta and 13 Jbeta primers. The repertoire was sequenced with immunoSEQ multiplex PCR; TCRdb's copy has only in-frame clones and lacks some. This sample has 100,000 to 150,000 clones, with around 78% found just once. The sample was PBMCs. Source of these receptors: a man aged 40-50 years in good health and CMV-seronegative.

The chain combines TRBV15 with TRBJ2-6; 8 bases line up with TRBD1. V shed 1 base and J 6 bases; nucleotides not matched to a gene: 5. The CDR3 runs to 16 residues. Germline assignment: CDR1 LNHNV and CDR2 YYDKDF (reference sequence). CDR3 bases: TGTGCCACCAGCAGAGCCCGACAGGGGTTGGCCAACGTCCTGACTTTC. It specifies CATSRARQGLANVLTF.

This chain joins TRBV6-5 and TRBJ2-2; the D gene is possibly TRBD2 (5 bases). Germline assignment: CDR1 MNHEY and CDR2 SVGAGI. The CDR3 covers 14 residues. V gave up 6 bases and J gave up 9 bases, with 17 bases separating them. The CDR3 here is CASSFTGSGRELFF. The CDR3 DNA sequence: TGTGCCAGCAGCTTTACGGGTTCGGGGAGGGAGCTGTTTTTT.

This chain joins TRBV4-3 and TRBJ2-7; D is possibly TRBD2 (6 bases). Trimming pared 0 bases from V and 1 base from J, leaving 16 bases between. The CDR3 has 17 amino acids. Germline V lookup: CDR1 LGHNA, CDR2 YSLEER. The CDR3 loop is CASSQDIGVAGSYEQYF. In DNA, the CDR3 is TGCGCCAGCAGCCAAGATATCGGGGTCGCGGGATCCTACGAGCAGTACTTC.

V is TRBV7-6 and J is TRBJ2-1, with D perhaps matching TRBD2 (6 bases). This CDR3 contains 15 residues. V gave up 5 bases and J gave up 9 bases, with 20 bases separating them. The germline V gene encodes CDR1 SGHVS and CDR2 FNYEAQ. The CDR3 is CASSETSRSVREQFF. In DNA form, the CDR3 reads TGTGCCAGCAGCGAGACTAGTAGGTCGGTCCGTGAGCAGTTCTTC.

The V gene is TRBV15, the J gene TRBJ1-5; unclear D gene. The V gene lost 3 bases and the J gene lost 3 bases, with 9 bases spanning the gap. The CDR3 contains 14 residues. Per the germline V gene, CDR1 is LNHNV and CDR2 is YYDKDF (reference sequence). The CDR3: CATSSAVPNQPQHF. CDR3 coding DNA: TGTGCCACCAGCAGCGCAGTTCCCAATCAGCCCCAGCATTTT. The variable domain in full, completed from reference TRBV15 and TRBJ1-5, reads DAMVIQNPRYQVTQFGKPVTLSCSQTLNHNVMYWYQQKSSQAPKLLFHYYDKDFNNEADTPDNFQSRRPNTSFCFLDIRSPGLGDTAMYLCATSSAVPNQPQHFGDGTRLSIL.

The V and J genes are TRBV5-3 and TRBJ1-1, with no clear D. TRBV5-3 is an ORF; its function is uncertain. The V end was cut by 7 bases, the J end by 5 bases, with 6 bases between. The CDR3 is 10 residues long. DNA for the CDR3: TGTGCCAGATGCGATACTGAAGCTTTCTTT. It yields the protein CARCDTEAFF.

The rearrangement links TRBV6-5 to TRBJ1-6; possible D gene TRBD1, 5 bases. Germline V CDR1 and CDR2: MNHEY, SVGAGI. The V gene lost 11 bases and the J gene lost 10 bases, with 21 bases spanning the gap. This CDR3 region has 14 residues. As DNA, the CDR3 is TGTGCCCTGCGGCTGGGCATGCAGGGATCACCCCTCCACTTT. It is translated as CALRLGMQGSPLHF.

The chain recombines TRBV5-1 with TRBJ2-7; 8 bases align to TRBD2. The germline V gene encodes CDR1 SGHRS and CDR2 YFSETQ. The CDR3 spans 15 residues. V was pared by 4 bases and J by 2 bases, with 8 bases of the junction left unmatched. Here the CDR3 reads CASSPERGPPYEQYF. The CDR3 DNA follows: TGCGCCAGCAGCCCCGAGCGGGGGCCCCCCTACGAGCAGTACTTC.

In its sample, this clone was seen once. This sequence joins TRBV11-3 and TRBJ1-2, with D unclear. There are 14 residues in the CDR3. V lost 1 base and J 6 bases, leaving 12 bases between the germline ends. CDR1 and CDR2 from the germline V gene are SGHNT and YENEEA. The DNA for the CDR3 is TGTGCCAGCAGCTTAGGTCCGGGAAAACATGGCTACACCTTC. Residues: CASSLGPGKHGYTF. Filled out from reference TRBV11-3 and TRBJ1-2, the complete variable domain reads EAGVVQSPRYKIIEKKQPVAFWCNPISGHNTLYWYLQNLGQGPELLIRYENEEAVDDSQLPKDRFSAERLKGVDSTLKIQPAELGDSAVYLCASSLGPGKHGYTFGSGTRLTVV.

This chain links TRBV4-2 with TRBJ1-2, with D perhaps TRBD1 (5 bases). CDR1 is LGHNA, CDR2 YNFKEQ, per germline. Deletions cut 0 bases from V and 3 bases from J, with 11 bases between. This CDR3 comprises 15 residues. CDR3 amino acids: CASSQEGAGDYGYTF. The CDR3 nucleotides are TGTGCCAGCAGCCAAGAAGGGGCGGGGGACTATGGCTACACCTTC.

V usage is TRBV28 and J usage is TRBJ2-7; D uncertain. This CDR3 has 11 residues. The V gene lost 11 bases and the J gene lost 0 bases, with 8 bases spanning the gap. CDR1 and CDR2 from the germline V gene are MDHEN and SYDVKM. The chain's CDR3 is CAGGYSYEQYF. CDR3 sequence (DNA): TGTGCCGGCGGCTACTCCTACGAGCAGTACTTC.

This clone has a single count. The rearrangement links TRBV7-6 to TRBJ2-7; 7 positions match TRBD2. Trimming removed 0 bases from V and 0 bases from J; junction bases left unmatched: 8. The germline CDR1 and CDR2 sequences are SGHVS and FNYEAQ. The CDR3 covers 17 residues. CDR3 nucleotide sequence: TGTGCCAGCAGCTTAGCTCATCCACCGGGAGGCTCCTACGAGCAGTACTTC. This sequence encodes CASSLAHPPGGSYEQYF.

This chain connects TRBV25-1 to TRBJ2-7; 11 bases map to TRBD1. The length of the CDR3 is 14 residues. The germline V gene encodes CDR1 MGHDK and CDR2 SYGVNS. V was clipped by 5 bases and J by 4 bases; unmatched bases: 4. The DNA of the CDR3 is TGTGCCAGCAGTAGCGGGACAGGGGGATACGAGCAGTACTTC. Its protein product is CASSSGTGGYEQYF.

The rearrangement joins TRBV7-2 to TRBJ1-1; perhaps TRBD1 as D (5 bases). The V gene lost 0 bases and the J gene lost 0 bases, with 20 bases spanning the gap. The CDR3 is 19 amino acids. Germline CDR1 and CDR2: SGHTA and FQGNSA. The CDR3 region has the DNA TGTGCCAGCAGCTTAGCGGGGCCAGGGTTCTTCTTCGTGAACACTGAAGCTTTCTTT. Translation: CASSLAGPGFFFVNTEAFF.

V and J are TRBV6-5 and TRBJ2-4, with TRBD2 identical over 13 bases. The germline V gene has CDR1 MNHEY and CDR2 SVGAGI. The J segment lost 7 bases and the V segment lost 4 bases, leaving 7 bases of the junction unmatched. The CDR3 covers 16 residues. CDR3 sequence (DNA): TGTGCCAGCAGTTCACAGAGGACTAGCGGGGGTAACATTCAGTACTTC. This sequence encodes CASSSQRTSGGNIQYF.

The V gene is TRBV7-6, the J gene TRBJ2-6, with D possibly matching TRBD1 (6 bases). CDR3 size: 17 residues. V was pared by 3 bases and J by 2 bases, with 14 bases between. Germline V gene data show CDR1 as SGHVS and CDR2 as FNYEAQ. The CDR3 DNA reads as TGTGCCAGCAGCTTGGTGCACAGGGCGGCTGGGGCCAACGTCCTGACTTTC. Protein sequence: CASSLVHRAAGANVLTF.

The chain links TRBV9 to TRBJ1-1; no clear D. CDR1 SGDLS and CDR2 YYNGEE come from the germline V gene. V was clipped by 2 bases and J by 1 base, with 6 bases between them. The CDR3 extends over 13 amino acids. DNA for the CDR3: TGTGCCAGCAGCGTTACCAGGAACACTGAAGCTTTCTTT. It encodes CASSVTRNTEAFF. Complete variable domain (other parts from reference TRBV9 and TRBJ1-1): DSGVTQTPKHLITATGQRVTLRCSPRSGDLSVYWYQQSLDQGLQFLIQYYNGEERAKGNILERFSAQQFPDLHSELNLSSLELGDSALYFCASSVTRNTEAFFGQGTRLTVV.

The rearrangement joins TRBV9 to TRBJ2-1; 7 bases align to TRBD2. This CDR3 spans 16 amino acids. Germline V gene sequence: CDR1 SGDLS, CDR2 YYNGEE. V gave up 0 bases and J gave up 7 bases; unmatched junction bases: 10. CDR3 nucleotides: TGTGCCAGCAGCGTAGTCGCAGCGGGGAGGTCTAATGAGCAGTTCTTC. Translating it yields CASSVVAAGRSNEQFF.

The chain is built from TRBV5-1 and TRBJ1-1, with TRBD1 identical over 7 bases. Germline trimming cut 4 bases from V and 0 bases from J; bases unmatched to any gene: 3. The germline V gene has CDR1 SGHRS and CDR2 YFSETQ. The CDR3 runs to 14 residues. CDR3 protein: CASSLQGMNTEAFF. CDR3 DNA: TGCGCCAGCAGCCTACAGGGGATGAACACTGAAGCTTTCTTT.

Only one count was recorded for this clone. The chain joins TRBV7-2 to TRBJ1-2, with a tentative D call TRBD1 (6 bases). The germline gives CDR1 SGHTA, CDR2 FQGNSA. The CDR3 runs to 16 residues. V was cut by 5 bases and J by 7 bases, with 23 bases left in between. CDR3 DNA sequence: TGTGCCAGCAGCGTAGGCCCCTATTTGGGGGCGGGTGGCTACACCTTC. It yields the protein CASSVGPYLGAGGYTF.

The rearrangement links TRBV18 to TRBJ2-2, with D perhaps TRBD2 (5 bases). Per the germline V gene, CDR1 is KGHSH and CDR2 is LQKENI. V was trimmed by 6 bases and J by 4 bases, leaving 9 bases between them. This CDR3 region has 13 residues. The CDR3 here is CASSEAGTGELFF. The CDR3 DNA reads as TGTGCCAGCTCGGAGGCGGGCACCGGGGAGCTGTTTTTT.

The chain combines TRBV6-5 with TRBJ1-1; D call uncertain. This CDR3 comprises 15 residues. The germline V gene encodes CDR1 MNHEY and CDR2 SVGAGI. V lost 0 bases, J lost 8 bases, and 16 bases lay in between. Written as DNA, the CDR3 is TGTGCCAGCAGTTACTCGATTCTAGCTAATACAGAAGCTTTCTTT. Its protein is CASSYSILANTEAFF.

V usage is TRBV7-2 and J usage is TRBJ1-2, with TRBD1 matching 9 bases. The germline gives CDR1 SGHTA, CDR2 FQGNSA. This CDR3 has 14 amino acids. Losses at the gene ends were 3 bases for V and 6 bases for J; bases not matched to a gene: 5. The CDR3 sequence is CASSFTGGRNGYTF. For the CDR3, the DNA is TGTGCCAGCAGCTTTACAGGGGGCAGAAATGGCTACACCTTC.

The V and J genes are TRBV23-1 and TRBJ1-5, with D hard to call. TRBV23-1 is annotated as an ORF whose role is uncertain. The CDR3 runs to 17 residues. The ends were cut back, 7 bases at V and 7 bases at J, with 26 bases in the middle. In nucleotides, the CDR3 is TGCGCCAGCACCGCCTCCGAACCTTGTACTACAATGCAGCCCCAGCATTTT. It codes for CASTASEPCTTMQPQHF.

The chain is built from TRBV5-6 and TRBJ2-3, with D possibly TRBD1 on 5 matching bases. V was trimmed by 4 bases and J by 0 bases, leaving 18 bases between them. This CDR3 contains 17 residues. Germline CDR1 is SGHDT and CDR2 is YYEEEE. This chain's CDR3 is CASSPITTGPSTDTQYF. Written as DNA, the CDR3 is TGTGCCAGCAGCCCAATTACTACAGGTCCTAGCACAGATACGCAGTATTTT. Looking up the rest from reference TRBV5-6 and TRBJ2-3 gives the full variable domain: DAGVTQSPTHLIKTRGQQVTLRCSPKSGHDTVSWYQQALGQGPQFIFQYYEEEERQRGNFPDRFSGHQFPNYSSELNVNALLLGDSALYLCASSPITTGPSTDTQYFGPGTRLTVL.